This T cell receptor beta chain emerged from a study of T cell repertoires in cytomegalovirus infection (dated by TCRdb to about 2019). Some background on the complete study: Alongside well-studied HLA-B-restricted epitopes, the peptide stimulations were aimed at recently identified HLA-C-restricted CMV epitopes, whose presentation resists viral immunomodulation. Donor HLA type was relevant to the analysis, because carriage of CMV infection together with the matching HLA type was indicated by public TCR beta signatures.

Sequencing instrument: Illumina HiSeq 1500. TCRdb redid the processing of the public reads, applying fastp at Q25 and MiXCR, and retained in-frame beta chains. Every entry covers one CDR3 protein and lists the most common genes and DNA from its rows. The sample has about 310,000 distinct CDR3 sequences on record, 25% of them singletons. In total, the top ten clones hold 13% of the sample. Remarks on this clonotype: It has no known antigen specificity. No much larger clone is present one base from it, and per-base qualities are unavailable.

Interpreted using the paper, the treatment or condition label stands for: in vitro stimulation with specific CMV peptide epitopes to enrich CMV-specific T cells. The paper as a whole reports these results and caveats: Cumulative frequency of public TCR beta family members discriminated carriers of CMV infection plus the relevant HLA type in this cohort and an independent roughly 350-donor cohort. In the ex vivo response, HLA-C-restricted CMV-specific TCR beta clonotypes were dominant, and in two of eight donors the single most frequent clonotype came from this HLA-C-restricted group.

Taken from the germline V gene, the CDR1 and CDR2 loops are SNHLY and FYNNEI. The junction shows trimming of 6 bases on V and 4 bases on J, and the gene matches do not reach 10 bases of it. The CDR3 covers 15 residues, taking in both the cysteine and the phenylalanine. The entry retains the CDR3 DNA only, 45 bases that are in frame from base 1. The clonotype comes from a human donor in good health (CMV status not recorded). Some clones in this sample may be carry-over from other donors' samples. The rearrangement combines TRBV2 with TRBJ2-5, with 8 junctional bases fitting TRBD2. The sample consisted of cultured PBMCs, taken from culture after CMV antigen stimulation. The DNA sequence follows: TGTGCCAGCAGGGAGAAAGCGGGAGCGGCAGAGACCCAGTACTTC. Its translation reads: CASREKAGAAETQYF.